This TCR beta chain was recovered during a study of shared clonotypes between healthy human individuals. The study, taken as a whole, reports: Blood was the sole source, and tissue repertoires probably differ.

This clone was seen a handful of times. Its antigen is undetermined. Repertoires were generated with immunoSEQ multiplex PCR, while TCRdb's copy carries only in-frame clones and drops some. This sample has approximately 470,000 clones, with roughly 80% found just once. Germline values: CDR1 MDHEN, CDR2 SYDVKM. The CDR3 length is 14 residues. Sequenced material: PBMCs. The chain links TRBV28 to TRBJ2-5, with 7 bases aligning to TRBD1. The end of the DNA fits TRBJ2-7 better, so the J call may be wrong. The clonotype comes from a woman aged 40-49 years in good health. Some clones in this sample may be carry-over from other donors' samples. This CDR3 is CASSFRGSAYEQYF. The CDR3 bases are TGTGCCAGCAGTTTCAGGGGGTCCGCCTACGAGCAGTACTTC.